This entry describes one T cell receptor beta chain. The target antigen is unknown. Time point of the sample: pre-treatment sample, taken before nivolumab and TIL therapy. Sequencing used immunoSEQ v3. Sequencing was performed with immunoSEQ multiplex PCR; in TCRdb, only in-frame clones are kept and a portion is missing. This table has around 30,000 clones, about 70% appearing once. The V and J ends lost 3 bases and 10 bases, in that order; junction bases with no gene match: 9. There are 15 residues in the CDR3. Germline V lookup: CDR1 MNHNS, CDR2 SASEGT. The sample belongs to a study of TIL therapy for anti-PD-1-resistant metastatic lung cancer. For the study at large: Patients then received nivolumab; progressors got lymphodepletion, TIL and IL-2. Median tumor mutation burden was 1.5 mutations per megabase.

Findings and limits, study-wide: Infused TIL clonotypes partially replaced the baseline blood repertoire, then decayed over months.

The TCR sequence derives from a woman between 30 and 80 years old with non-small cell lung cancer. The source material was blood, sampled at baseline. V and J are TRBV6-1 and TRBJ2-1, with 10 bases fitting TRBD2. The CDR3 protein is CASSEQLAGSSEQFF. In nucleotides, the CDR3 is TGTGCCAGCAGTGAGCAACTAGCGGGGTCCAGCGAGCAGTTCTTC.